Included here is one TCR beta chain sequence, with context. The patients had localized lung adenocarcinoma, a non-small cell subtype. TCRdb re-derived calls from the PCR reads in MiXCR, one entry per CDR3 protein. The data show around 27,000 distinct CDR3 sequences, with approximately 51% seen just once and 45% to 60% held by the top ten. The data were obtained in a study of CD4 and CD8 cells across lung adenocarcinoma regions. This receptor was identified in a male donor with lung adenocarcinoma. The CD4 and CD8 labels of this study may be unreliable. The sequenced material came from CD8+ T cells from the center of a lung tumor.

CDR3 residues: CASSLWLARGGELFF. The CDR3 DNA sequence: TGTGCCAGCAGTTTATGGCTAGCACGGGGCGGGGAGCTGTTTTTT. The chain employs TRBV27 and TRBJ2-2, with a weak D call TRBD2 (5 bases). Germline V gene sequence: CDR1 MNHEY, CDR2 SMNVEV (reference sequence). V lost 1 base, J lost 7 bases, and 13 bases lay in between. CDR3 length: 15 amino acids.